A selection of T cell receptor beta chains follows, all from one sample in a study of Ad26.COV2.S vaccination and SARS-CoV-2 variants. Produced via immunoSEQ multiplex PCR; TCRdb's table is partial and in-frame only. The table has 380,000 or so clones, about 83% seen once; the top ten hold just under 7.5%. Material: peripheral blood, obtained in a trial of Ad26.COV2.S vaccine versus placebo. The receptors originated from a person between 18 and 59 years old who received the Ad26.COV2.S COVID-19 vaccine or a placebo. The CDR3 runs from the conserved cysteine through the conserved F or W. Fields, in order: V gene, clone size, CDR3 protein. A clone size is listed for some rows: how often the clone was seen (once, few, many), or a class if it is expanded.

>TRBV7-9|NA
CASSFPRRAVVSTIYF
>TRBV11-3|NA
CASSLEGRQLATSGTYEQYF
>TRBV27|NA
CASSRRLQGWEAFF
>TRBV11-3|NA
CASSQPGTGLYEQYF
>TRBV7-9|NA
CASSAGTSTEAFF
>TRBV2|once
CASKIDRGTEAFF
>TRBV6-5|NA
CASIGQGNTEAFF
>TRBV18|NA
CASSPSQSTEAFF
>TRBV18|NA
CASSPGTVNYGYTF
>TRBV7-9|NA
CASSQYYEQYF
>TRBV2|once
CAQKAYNEQFF
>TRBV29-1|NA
CSVLGQGYTF
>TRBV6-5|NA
CASSYSISGEKLFF
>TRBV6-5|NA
CASSYTWTVSGNTIYF
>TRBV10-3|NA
CAISERGLHEQYF
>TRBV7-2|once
CASSFGLSGNTIYF
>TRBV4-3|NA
CASSLLKSGPYEQYF
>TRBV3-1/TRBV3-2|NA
CASSQGANYGYTF
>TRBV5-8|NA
CASSRPWQGERGYTF
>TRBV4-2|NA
CASNPLQGEAEAFF
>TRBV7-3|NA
CASSPGTSGADEQFF
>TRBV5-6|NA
CASSLPTMVRQGSNYGYTF
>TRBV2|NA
CASSEYQGRRELFF
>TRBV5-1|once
CASSLEVGGTEAFF
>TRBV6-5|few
CASSYRGGTNEKLFF
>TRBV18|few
CASSPNPGAGGYTF
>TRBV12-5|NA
CASGLGHRTDTQYF
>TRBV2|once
CASTPGLAGGGYEQYF
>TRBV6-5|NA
CASRDRGRPEQYF
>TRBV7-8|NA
CASSFPSSGNTIYF
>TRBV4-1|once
CASSRGRAGWVDEQYF
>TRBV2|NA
CASSEAPHRPNTEAFF
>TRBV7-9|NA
CASSETGPGEQYF
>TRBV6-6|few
CASSLSSTSTDTQYF
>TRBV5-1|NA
CASSLEGGGEGYTF
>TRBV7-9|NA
CASSLDRGQVDNEQFF
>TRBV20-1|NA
CSASRQGGVEAFF
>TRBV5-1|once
CASSPTRIADGYTF
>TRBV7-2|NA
CASSLDIRGGPQHF
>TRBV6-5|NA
CASSLNLGEQYF
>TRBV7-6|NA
CASSFDGSSYNEQFF
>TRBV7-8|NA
CASSLSELNTEAFF
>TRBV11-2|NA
CASSYAGQGNTIYF
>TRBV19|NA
CASSPRPTHEQYF
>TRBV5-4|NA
CASSLPPGQGNYTF
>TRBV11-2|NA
CASSLRRRWRGASTDTQYF
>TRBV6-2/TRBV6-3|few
CASSYGRNTIYF
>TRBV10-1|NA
CASSEIEGGTEAFF
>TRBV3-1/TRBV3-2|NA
CASSNTGELFF
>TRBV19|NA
CASSMTVNTGELFF